These T cell receptor beta chains were read from a single sample in a study of CD8 T cells in ankylosing spondylitis. TCRdb reanalysed the 5' RACE reads using MiXCR and keeps one entry per CDR3 protein. This table holds approximately 180,000 distinct CDR3 sequences, 15% to 20% found once. Sequenced input: blood, either unsorted or a sorted T cell fraction (not recorded which). The receptor set was obtained from a male donor under 35 with ankylosing spondylitis or in good health (not recorded which). Each CDR3 is given with its conserved first and last residue. The D gene is left open where the match is weak. Expanded clones get a size class; other rows say once, few or many, or leave the size out.

>TRBD1|many|TRBJ2-7|TRBV7-8
CATEGQYSYEQYF
TGTGCCACCGAGGGACAGTACTCCTACGAGCAGTACTTC
>TRBD1|many|TRBJ2-7|TRBV4-2
CASSFSGTGGDWEQYF
TGTGCCAGCAGCTTTTCCGGGACAGGGGGGGATTGGGAGCAGTACTTC
>.|many|TRBJ2-5|TRBV12-3/TRBV12-4
CASLFRGGLRETQYF
TGTGCCAGTCTGTTCCGGGGCGGATTGAGGGAGACCCAGTACTTC
>.|many|TRBJ2-5|TRBV5-1
CASSLDPGTKETQYF
TGCGCCAGCAGCTTGGACCCCGGGACGAAAGAGACCCAGTACTTC
>TRBD2|few|TRBJ2-1|TRBV29-1
CSVAGREGLSNEQFF
TGCAGCGTTGCGGGGCGGGAGGGCCTCTCCAATGAGCAGTTCTTC
>TRBD2|many|TRBJ2-5|TRBV7-9
CASSSPWEGETQYF
TGTGCCAGCAGCTCCCCCTGGGAGGGAGAGACCCAGTACTTC
>TRBD2|many|TRBJ2-5|TRBV7-9
CASSGPLGTEGLAGGETQYF
TGTGCCAGCAGCGGCCCTTTGGGGACCGAGGGACTAGCGGGAGGAGAGACCCAGTACTTC
>.|many|TRBJ1-1|TRBV11-2
CASSQWENPEAFF
TGTGCCAGCAGCCAGTGGGAAAACCCCGAAGCTTTCTTT
>.|many|TRBJ2-2|TRBV5-5
CAGRRDQNTGELFF
TGTGCCGGAAGACGGGACCAAAACACCGGGGAGCTGTTTTTT
>TRBD2|many|TRBJ2-1|TRBV27
CASSHGTSGYNEQFF
TGTGCCAGCAGTCACGGGACTAGCGGCTACAATGAGCAGTTCTTC
>.|few|TRBJ2-7|TRBV6-2/TRBV6-3
CASGLREQYF
TGTGCCAGCGGACTCCGGGAGCAGTACTTC
>.|many|TRBJ2-6|TRBV3-1
CASSREGGANVLTF
TGTGCCAGCAGCCGAGAGGGAGGGGCCAACGTCCTGACTTTC
>TRBD1|many|TRBJ1-2|TRBV25-1
CASSDTTGAVYGYTF
TGTGCCAGCAGTGATACGACAGGGGCCGTCTATGGCTACACCTTC
>TRBD1|many|TRBJ1-2|TRBV7-2
CASTIDRDYGYTF
TGTGCCAGCACCATTGACAGGGACTATGGCTACACCTTC
>TRBD1|many|TRBJ1-2|TRBV6-1
CASSDRGQGDYGYTF
TGTGCCAGCAGTGACCGAGGACAGGGCGACTATGGCTACACCTTC
>.|.|TRBJ2-5|TRBV20-1
CSARPRPGRETQYF
TGCAGTGCTAGACCCCGACCGGGGAGGGAGACCCAGTACTTC
>.|.|TRBJ2-3|TRBV20-1
CSARAGPSTDTQYF
TGCAGTGCTAGAGCGGGTCCTAGCACAGATACGCAGTATTTT
>TRBD2|few|TRBJ2-2|TRBV29-1
CSVDCGGPNTGELFF
TGCAGCGTTGATTGCGGGGGTCCGAACACCGGGGAGCTGTTTTTT
>TRBD2|many|TRBJ2-2|TRBV28
CASGGILAGEPGELFF
TGTGCCAGCGGGGGGATACTAGCGGGAGAACCCGGGGAGCTGTTTTTT
>.|many|TRBJ2-1|TRBV9
CASSSSVRDEQFF
TGTGCCAGCAGCTCAAGCGTACGGGATGAGCAGTTCTTC
>TRBD2|many|TRBJ2-1|TRBV27
CASSERDRQFF
TGTGCCAGCAGCGAGCGGGATAGGCAGTTCTTC
>TRBD2|many|TRBJ2-1|TRBV6-5
CASSYSRTSFDEQFF
TGTGCCAGCAGTTACTCGAGGACTAGTTTCGATGAGCAGTTCTTC
>TRBD2|many|TRBJ2-1|TRBV24-1
CATSESGVSSYNEQFF
TGTGCCACCAGTGAAAGCGGGGTCAGCTCCTACAATGAGCAGTTCTTC
>TRBD2|few|TRBJ2-3|TRBV10-1
CATRTSGRDTQYF
TGCGCCACCAGGACTAGCGGGAGGGATACGCAGTATTTT
>TRBD1|many|TRBJ1-2|TRBV29-1
CSALRQGGLNYGYTF
TGCAGCGCCCTAAGACAGGGTGGCCTTAACTATGGCTACACCTTC
>.|many|TRBJ1-1|TRBV5-1
CASSLAGQPEAFF
TGCGCCAGCAGCTTGGCAGGGCAACCTGAAGCTTTCTTT
>TRBD2|many|TRBJ2-1|TRBV5-1
CASSSILAGSEQFF
TGCGCCAGCAGCTCTATACTAGCGGGAAGCGAGCAGTTCTTC
>TRBD1|many|TRBJ1-1|TRBV4-1
CASSQPRLTGGTEAFF
TGCGCCAGCAGCCAGCCCCGTCTCACAGGGGGCACTGAAGCTTTCTTT
>.|.|TRBJ2-6|TRBV7-9
CASSRTLSGANVLTF
TGTGCCAGCAGCCGGACCCTCTCTGGGGCCAACGTCCTGACTTTC
>.|many|TRBJ2-3|TRBV3-1
CASSQKESSAQYF
TGTGCCAGCAGCCAAAAAGAGAGCTCGGCGCAGTATTTT
>TRBD2|many|TRBJ2-3|TRBV15
CATSREYAGADTQYF
TGTGCCACCAGCAGAGAGTATGCGGGAGCAGATACGCAGTATTTT
>.|many|TRBJ1-1|TRBV6-5
CASRTNEADTEAFF
TGTGCCAGCAGAACGAACGAAGCAGACACTGAAGCTTTCTTT
>.|.|TRBJ1-2|TRBV7-9
CAISSNYYGYTF
TGTGCCATCTCCTCGAACTACTATGGCTACACCTTC
>TRBD1|few|TRBJ2-3|TRBV20-1
CSATTGGFADTQYF
TGCAGTGCTACAACAGGGGGATTTGCAGATACGCAGTATTTT